This T cell receptor (beta chain) was identified during a study of technical replicates of blood from a handful of donors. TCRdb's table, derived via immunoSEQ multiplex PCR, lists solely in-frame clones and lacks some. This table has tens of thousands of clones, more than 75% appearing once. Trimming removed 5 bases from V and 9 bases from J, with 11 bases in between. Germline CDR1 reads SGHVS; CDR2 reads FQNEAQ. This CDR3 comprises 12 residues. The rearrangement joins TRBV7-8 to TRBJ1-3; D gene uncertain. The source of this sequence is a human donor in good health. Some clones in this sample may be carry-over from other donors' samples. What was sequenced was PBMCs. This CDR3 reads CASSRSGGTIYF. The DNA of the CDR3 is TGTGCCAGCAGCCGGTCCGGAGGCACCATATATTTT.